This T cell receptor beta chain is from a study of beta chain features in type 1 diabetes. Sequencing targeted expressed TCRB transcripts, as all isolated RNA had been reverse transcribed. Reads from naive, central memory and regulatory T cell samples averaged about 3.57 million. TCRdb's copy holds only in-frame clones and misses some; the assay was immunoSEQ multiplex PCR. The sample includes about 140,000 clones, 10% of them seen just once. This clone was counted a few times. CD45RO/CCR7/CD25/CD127/CD95/CD27 sorting isolated CD4+ naive, central memory, regulatory and stem cell-like memory cells. The CDR3 is 14 amino acids. Per germline, CDR1 SGHTA and CDR2 FQGNSA. V lost 5 bases, J lost 2 bases, and 13 bases lay in between.

Input material: naive CD4+ T cells from blood. This chain connects TRBV7-2 to TRBJ2-7; D might be TRBD1 (6 bases). This receptor was identified in a man between 18 and 29 years old in good health. The DNA for the CDR3 is TGTGCCAGCAGCCGACGGACAGACGCCTACGAGCAGTACTTC. This sequence encodes CASSRRTDAYEQYF.